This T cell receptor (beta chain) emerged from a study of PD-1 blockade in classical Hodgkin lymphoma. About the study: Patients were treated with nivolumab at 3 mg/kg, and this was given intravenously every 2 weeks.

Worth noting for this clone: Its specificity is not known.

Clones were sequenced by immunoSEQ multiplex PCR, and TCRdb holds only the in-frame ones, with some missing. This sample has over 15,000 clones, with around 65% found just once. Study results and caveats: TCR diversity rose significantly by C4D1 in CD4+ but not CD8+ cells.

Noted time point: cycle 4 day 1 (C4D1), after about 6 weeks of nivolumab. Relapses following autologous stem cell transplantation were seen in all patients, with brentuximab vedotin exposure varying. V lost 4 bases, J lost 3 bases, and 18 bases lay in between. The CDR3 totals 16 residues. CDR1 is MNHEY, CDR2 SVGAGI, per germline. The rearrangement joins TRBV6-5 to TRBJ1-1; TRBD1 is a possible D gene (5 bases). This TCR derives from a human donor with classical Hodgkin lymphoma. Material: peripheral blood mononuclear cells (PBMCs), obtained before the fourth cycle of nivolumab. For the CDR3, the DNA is TGTGCCAGCAGTTTAGAAGGGGAGAGGCTCCACACTGAAGCTTTCTTT. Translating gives CASSLEGERLHTEAFF.